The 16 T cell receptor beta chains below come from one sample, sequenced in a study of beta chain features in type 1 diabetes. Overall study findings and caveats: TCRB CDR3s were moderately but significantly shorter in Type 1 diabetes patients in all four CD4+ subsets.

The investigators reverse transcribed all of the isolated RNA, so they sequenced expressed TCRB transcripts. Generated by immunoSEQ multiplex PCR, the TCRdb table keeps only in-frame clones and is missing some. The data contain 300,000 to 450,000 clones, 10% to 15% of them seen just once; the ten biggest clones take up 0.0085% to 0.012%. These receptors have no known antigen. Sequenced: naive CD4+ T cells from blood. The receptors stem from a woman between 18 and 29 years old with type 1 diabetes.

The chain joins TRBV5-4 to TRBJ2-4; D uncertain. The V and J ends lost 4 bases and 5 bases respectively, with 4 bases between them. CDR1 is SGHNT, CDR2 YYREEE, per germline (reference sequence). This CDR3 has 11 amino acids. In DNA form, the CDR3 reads TGTGCCAGCAGCCAGGAAAACATTCAGTACTTC. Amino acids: CASSQENIQYF. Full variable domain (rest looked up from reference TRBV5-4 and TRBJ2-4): ETGVTQSPTHLIKTRGQQVTLRCSSQSGHNTVSWYQQALGQGPQFIFQYYREEENGRGNFPPRFSGLQFPNYSSELNVNALELDDSALYLCASSQENIQYFGAGTRLSVL.

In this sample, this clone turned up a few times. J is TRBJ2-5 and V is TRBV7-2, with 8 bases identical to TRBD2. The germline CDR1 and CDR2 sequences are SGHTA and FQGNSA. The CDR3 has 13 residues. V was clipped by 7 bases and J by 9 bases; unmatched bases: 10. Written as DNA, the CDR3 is TGTGCCAGCAACCCACGGGGGGGCGGGCCCCAGTACTTC. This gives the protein CASNPRGGGPQYF.

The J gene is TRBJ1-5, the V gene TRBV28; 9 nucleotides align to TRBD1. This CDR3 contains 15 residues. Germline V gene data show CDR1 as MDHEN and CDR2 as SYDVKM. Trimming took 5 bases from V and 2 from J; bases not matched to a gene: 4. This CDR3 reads CASSPRTGGNQPQHF. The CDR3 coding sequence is TGTGCCAGCAGTCCCAGGACAGGGGGCAATCAGCCCCAGCATTTT.

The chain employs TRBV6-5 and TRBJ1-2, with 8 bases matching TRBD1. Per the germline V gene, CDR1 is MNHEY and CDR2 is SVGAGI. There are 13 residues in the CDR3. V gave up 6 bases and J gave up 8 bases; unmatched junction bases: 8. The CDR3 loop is CASRLTGGRGYTF. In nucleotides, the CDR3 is TGTGCCAGCAGATTAACAGGGGGAAGAGGCTACACCTTC.

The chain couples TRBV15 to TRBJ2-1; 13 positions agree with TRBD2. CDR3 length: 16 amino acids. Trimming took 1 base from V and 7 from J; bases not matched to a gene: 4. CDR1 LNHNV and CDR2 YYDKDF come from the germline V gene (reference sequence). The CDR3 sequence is CATSRARTSGGNEQFF. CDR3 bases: TGTGCCACCAGCAGAGCCCGGACTAGCGGGGGAAATGAGCAGTTCTTC.

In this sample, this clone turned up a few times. DNA for the CDR3: TGTGCCAGCAGCCAAATTCGCGGAGAGACCCAGTACTTC. Protein product: CASSQIRGETQYF. The chain combines TRBV7-2 with TRBJ2-5; D gene ambiguous. Germline V CDR1 and CDR2: SGHTA, FQGNSA. The CDR3 consists of 13 residues. V was trimmed by 5 bases and J by 4 bases, leaving 11 bases between them.

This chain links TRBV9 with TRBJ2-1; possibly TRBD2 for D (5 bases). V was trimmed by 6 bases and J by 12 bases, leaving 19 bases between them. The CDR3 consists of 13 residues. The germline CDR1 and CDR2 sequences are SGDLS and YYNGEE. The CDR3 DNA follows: TGTGCCAGCACCGGTCGAGAGTCGAGGGTGCAGTTCTTC. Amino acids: CASTGRESRVQFF.

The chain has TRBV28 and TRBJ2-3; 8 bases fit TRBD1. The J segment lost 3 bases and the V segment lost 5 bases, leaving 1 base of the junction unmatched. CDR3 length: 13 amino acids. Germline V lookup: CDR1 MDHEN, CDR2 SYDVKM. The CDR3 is CASSTGGTDTQYF. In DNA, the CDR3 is TGTGCCAGCAGTACAGGGGGGACAGATACGCAGTATTTT.

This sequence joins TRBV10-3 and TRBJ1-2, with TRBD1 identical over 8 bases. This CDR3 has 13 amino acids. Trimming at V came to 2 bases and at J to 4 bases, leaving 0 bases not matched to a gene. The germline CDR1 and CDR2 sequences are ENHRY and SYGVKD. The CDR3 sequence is CAISEGQGYGYTF. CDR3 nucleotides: TGTGCCATCAGTGAGGGACAGGGCTATGGCTACACCTTC.

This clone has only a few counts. CDR3 in amino acids: CASSPRQGPSGYTF. The CDR3 DNA reads TGTGCCAGCAGCCCTAGACAGGGGCCGAGTGGCTACACCTTC. The V gene is TRBV9, the J gene TRBJ1-2; TRBD1 matches at 8 bases. This CDR3 region has 14 residues. Trimming removed 4 bases from V and 7 bases from J; junction bases left unmatched: 9. Germline loops: CDR1 SGDLS, CDR2 YYNGEE.

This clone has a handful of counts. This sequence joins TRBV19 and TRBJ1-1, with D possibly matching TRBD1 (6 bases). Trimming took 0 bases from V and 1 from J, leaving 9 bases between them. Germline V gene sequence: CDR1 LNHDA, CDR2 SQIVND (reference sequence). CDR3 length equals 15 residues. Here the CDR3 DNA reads TGTGCCAGTAGTATAGAACAGGGAAGGAACACTGAAGCTTTCTTT. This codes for CASSIEQGRNTEAFF.

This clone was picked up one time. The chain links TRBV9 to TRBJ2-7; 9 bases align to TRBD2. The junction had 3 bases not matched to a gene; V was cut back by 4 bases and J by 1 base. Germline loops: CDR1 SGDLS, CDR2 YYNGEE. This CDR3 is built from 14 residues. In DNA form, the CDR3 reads TGTGCCAGCAGCTTTAGCGGGAGTTCCTACGAGCAGTACTTC. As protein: CASSFSGSSYEQYF.

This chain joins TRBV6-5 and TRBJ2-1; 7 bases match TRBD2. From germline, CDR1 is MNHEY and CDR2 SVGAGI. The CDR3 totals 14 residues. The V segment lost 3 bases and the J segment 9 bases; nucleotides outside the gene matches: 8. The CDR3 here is CASSYGRELPEQFF. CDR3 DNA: TGTGCCAGCAGTTATGGGCGGGAGCTTCCTGAGCAGTTCTTC.

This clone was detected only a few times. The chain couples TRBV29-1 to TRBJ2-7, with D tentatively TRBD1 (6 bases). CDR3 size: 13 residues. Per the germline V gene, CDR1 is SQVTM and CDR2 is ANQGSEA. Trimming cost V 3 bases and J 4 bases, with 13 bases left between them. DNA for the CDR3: TGCAGCGTTGATAGGCAGGGGTCTTACGAGCAGTACTTC. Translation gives CSVDRQGSYEQYF.

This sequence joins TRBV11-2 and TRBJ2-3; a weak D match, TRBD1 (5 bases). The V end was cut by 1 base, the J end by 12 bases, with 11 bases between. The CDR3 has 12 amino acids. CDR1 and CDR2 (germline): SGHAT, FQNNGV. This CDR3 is CASSLGAGIQYF. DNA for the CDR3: TGTGCCAGCAGCTTAGGTGCAGGGATACAGTATTTT.

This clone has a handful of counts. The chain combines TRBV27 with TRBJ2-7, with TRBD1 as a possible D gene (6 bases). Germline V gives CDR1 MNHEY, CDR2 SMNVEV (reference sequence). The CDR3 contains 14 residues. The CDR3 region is CASSRLSGTQEVRV. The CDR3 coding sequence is TGTGCCAGCAGTCGACTATCCGGGACACAAGAGGTCAGGGTC.